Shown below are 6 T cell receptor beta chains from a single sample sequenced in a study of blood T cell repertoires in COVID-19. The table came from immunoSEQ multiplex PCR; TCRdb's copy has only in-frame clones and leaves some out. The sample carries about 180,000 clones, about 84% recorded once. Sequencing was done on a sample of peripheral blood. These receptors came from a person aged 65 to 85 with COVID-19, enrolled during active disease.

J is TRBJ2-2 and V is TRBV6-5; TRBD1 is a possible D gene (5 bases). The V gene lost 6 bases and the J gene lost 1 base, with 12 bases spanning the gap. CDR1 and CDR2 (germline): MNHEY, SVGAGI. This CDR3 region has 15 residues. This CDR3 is CASRSTVRNTGELFF. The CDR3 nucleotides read TGTGCCAGCAGGTCGACAGTGAGGAACACCGGGGAGCTGTTTTTT.

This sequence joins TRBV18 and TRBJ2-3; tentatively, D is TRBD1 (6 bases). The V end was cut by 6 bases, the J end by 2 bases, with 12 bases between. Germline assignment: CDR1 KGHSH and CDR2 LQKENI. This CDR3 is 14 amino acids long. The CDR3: CASSREGDTDTQYF. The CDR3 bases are TGTGCCAGCTCTCGAGAGGGGGACACAGATACGCAGTATTTT.

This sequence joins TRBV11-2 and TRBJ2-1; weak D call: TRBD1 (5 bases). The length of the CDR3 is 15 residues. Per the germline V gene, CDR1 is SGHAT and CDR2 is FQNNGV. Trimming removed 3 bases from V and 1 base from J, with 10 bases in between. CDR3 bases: TGTGCCAGCAGCTTGAAAGGGGCATCCTACAATGAGCAGTTCTTC. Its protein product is CASSLKGASYNEQFF.

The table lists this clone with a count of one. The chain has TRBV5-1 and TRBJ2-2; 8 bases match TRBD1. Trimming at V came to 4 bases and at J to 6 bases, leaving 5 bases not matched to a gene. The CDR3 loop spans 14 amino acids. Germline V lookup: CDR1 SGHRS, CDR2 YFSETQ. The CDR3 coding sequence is TGCGCCAGCAGCCCCCGGACAGGGTCCGGGGAGCTGTTTTTT. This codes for CASSPRTGSGELFF.

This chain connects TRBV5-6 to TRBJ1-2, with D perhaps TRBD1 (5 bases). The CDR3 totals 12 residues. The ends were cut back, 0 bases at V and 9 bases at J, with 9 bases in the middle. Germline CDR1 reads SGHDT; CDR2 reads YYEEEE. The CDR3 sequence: CASSLEGISYTF. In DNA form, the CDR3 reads TGTGCCAGCAGCTTGGAGGGGATCAGCTACACCTTC. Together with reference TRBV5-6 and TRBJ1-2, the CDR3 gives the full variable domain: DAGVTQSPTHLIKTRGQQVTLRCSPKSGHDTVSWYQQALGQGPQFIFQYYEEEERQRGNFPDRFSGHQFPNYSSELNVNALLLGDSALYLCASSLEGISYTFGSGTRLTVV.

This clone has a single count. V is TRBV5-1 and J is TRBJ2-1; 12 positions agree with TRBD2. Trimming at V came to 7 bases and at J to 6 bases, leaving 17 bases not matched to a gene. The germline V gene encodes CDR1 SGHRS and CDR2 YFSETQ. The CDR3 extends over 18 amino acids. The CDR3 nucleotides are TGCGCCAGCCAGCGGGACACCTTTTCTAGCGGGAGGGCCAATGAGCAGTTCTTC. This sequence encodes CASQRDTFSSGRANEQFF.